Below are 6 T cell receptor beta chains sequenced from a single sample in a study of post-analysis software for immune sequencing data. Study-level results: Controls showed lower frequencies than patients for five or six TRBV segments, and TRBV5-6, TRBV5-1 and TRBV20-1 were among these.

Their specific antigens are unknown. Prepared TCR beta cDNA libraries contained unique molecular identifiers. TCRdb processed the PCR reads anew with MiXCR; each CDR3 protein has one entry. The data show about 460,000 distinct CDR3 sequences, 45% seen once. The specimen was blood. These receptors were obtained from a girl between 5 and 17 years old with multiple sclerosis.

The V and J genes are TRBV5-1 and TRBJ2-5; perhaps D is TRBD1 or TRBD2 (6 bases each). Germline V gene data show CDR1 as SGHRS and CDR2 as YFSETQ. Trimming removed 4 bases from V and 9 bases from J, with 19 bases in between. The CDR3 runs to 14 residues. The CDR3 is CASSVKQGWEAQYF. Written as DNA, the CDR3 is TGCGCCAGCAGCGTGAAACAGGGCTGGGAGGCCCAGTACTTC.

V gene TRBV29-1 combines with J gene TRBJ2-5; unclear D gene. Germline V gene data show CDR1 as SQVTM and CDR2 as ANQGSEA. This CDR3 spans 13 amino acids. The ends were cut back, 4 bases at V and 5 bases at J, with 14 bases in the middle. CDR3 loop: CSVAKVPWETQYF. The DNA for the CDR3 is TGCAGCGTTGCGAAAGTACCATGGGAGACCCAGTACTTC. Full variable domain (outside the CDR3, taken from reference TRBV29-1 and TRBJ2-5): SAVISQKPSRDICQRGTSLTIQCQVDSQVTMMFWYRQQPGQSLTLIATANQGSEATYESGFVIDKFPISRPNLTFSTLTVSNMSPEDSSIYLCSVAKVPWETQYFGPGTRLLVL.

The chain recombines TRBV10-3 with TRBJ2-5, with 7 bases matching TRBD1. The germline V gene has CDR1 ENHRY and CDR2 SYGVKD. This CDR3 has 16 residues. V trimming: 0 bases; J trimming: 11 bases; junction bases outside the gene matches: 15. CDR3 in amino acids: CAISESVQGKGNEQYF. CDR3 sequence (DNA): TGTGCCATCAGTGAGTCAGTACAGGGGAAAGGCAATGAGCAGTACTTC.

The rearrangement joins TRBV7-9 to TRBJ1-4; D may be TRBD1 (6 bases). The CDR3 runs 14 residues. Germline V gives CDR1 SEHNR, CDR2 FQNEAQ (reference sequence). V lost 5 bases and J 1 base, leaving 8 bases between the germline ends. The CDR3 region has the DNA TGTGCCAGCAGCCAACAGGGAACTAATGAAAAACTGTTTTTT. This gives the protein CASSQQGTNEKLFF.

This clonotype was observed at least ten times. The chain has TRBV5-5 and TRBJ2-3; D uncertain. Looked up from germline, CDR1 is SGHKS and CDR2 is YYEKEE (reference sequence). The length of the CDR3 is 16 residues. V was cut by 0 bases and J by 0 bases, with 11 bases left in between. CDR3 sequence: CASSLAGRTSTDTQYF. The CDR3 DNA is TGTGCCAGCAGCTTGGCCGGACGTACTAGCACAGATACGCAGTATTTT.

Written as DNA, the CDR3 is TGCGCCAGCAGCCTTCCACGCTCCTCCGGGACTAGCGGTTACGAGCAGTACTTC. Amino acid sequence: CASSLPRSSGTSGYEQYF. V and J are TRBV4-1 and TRBJ2-7, with 11 bases lining up with TRBD2. V shed 4 bases and J 4 bases; nucleotides not matched to a gene: 15. The CDR3 loop spans 18 amino acids. Germline CDR1 is MGHRA and CDR2 is YSYEKL.